The 17 T cell receptor beta chains reported below all come from one sample, sequenced in a study of CD8 T cells in Susac syndrome. With random hexamers, reverse transcription was performed on about 0.5 to 1 ug of RNA. TCRdb passed the immunoSEQ multiplex PCR reads through MiXCR, listing each CDR3 protein once. The sample records around 120,000 distinct CDR3 sequences, about 95% being singletons. The sequenced sample was CD4+ T cells from PBMCs. The receptors were gathered from a human donor with multiple sclerosis.

This clonotype has just one count. In DNA form, the CDR3 reads TGTGCCAGCAGTTTTGGTGGCAGGAGGGAAGCTTTCTTT. Protein: CASSFGGRREAFF. The chain combines TRBV28 with TRBJ1-1, with D unresolved. V lost 3 bases and J lost 8, with 13 bases in between. Germline CDR1 and CDR2: MDHEN and SYDVKM. The CDR3 covers 13 residues.

V is TRBV18 and J is TRBJ1-2; a possible D gene is TRBD1 (6 bases). CDR1 is KGHSH and CDR2 is LQKENI in the germline V gene. The CDR3 extends over 15 amino acids. The germline V and J ends were trimmed by 3 bases and 7 bases, with 18 bases remaining between them. The CDR3 DNA sequence: TGTGCCAGCTCACCCCAGCGGGGGGGCGGAGGTGGCTACACCTTC. Translation gives CASSPQRGGGGGYTF.

The J gene is TRBJ2-6, the V gene TRBV11-2; tentatively, D is TRBD1 (5 bases). V was trimmed by 5 bases and J by 0 bases, leaving 11 bases between them. This CDR3 is built from 16 residues. Germline lookup yields CDR1 SGHAT and CDR2 FQNNGV. CDR3 nucleotide sequence: TGTGCCAGCAGCCTCCCTCAGGGCTCTGGGGCCAACGTCCTGACTTTC. Protein product: CASSLPQGSGANVLTF.

The rearrangement joins TRBV30 to TRBJ1-5; D perhaps matches TRBD1 (5 bases). Per germline, CDR1 GTSNPN and CDR2 SVGIG (reference sequence). Trimming left V 2 bases short and J 0 bases short, with 11 bases between. This CDR3 has 15 amino acids. CDR3 region: CAWSFGGVSNQPQHF. The CDR3 bases are TGTGCCTGGAGTTTTGGGGGGGTTAGCAATCAGCCCCAGCATTTT.

The chain carries TRBV6-1 and TRBJ1-2; D possibly corresponds to TRBD1 (5 bases). The CDR3 extends over 14 amino acids. Per germline, CDR1 MNHNS and CDR2 SASEGT. The V gene lost 7 bases and the J gene lost 6 bases, with 18 bases spanning the gap. The CDR3 region has the DNA TGTGCCAGCACCTTTCTTCTACAGGTCGATGGCTACACCTTC. Translated: CASTFLLQVDGYTF.

This sequence joins TRBV4-3 and TRBJ2-3; TRBD2 agrees at 10 bases. J gave up 0 bases and V 1 base, and 4 bases lay outside the gene matches. Germline V lookup: CDR1 LGHNA, CDR2 YSLEER. This CDR3 region has 17 residues. CDR3: CASSQGLAGSSTDTQYF. The CDR3 DNA reads as TGCGCCAGCAGCCAAGGACTAGCGGGCTCCAGCACAGATACGCAGTATTTT.

V is TRBV18 and J is TRBJ1-2; no definite D call. The CDR3 runs to 16 residues. Germline V lookup: CDR1 KGHSH, CDR2 LQKENI. Trimming cost V 3 bases and J 0 bases, with 14 bases left between them. The CDR3 loop reads CASSPRTDSANYGYTF. The CDR3 DNA reads as TGTGCCAGCTCACCCAGGACGGATTCAGCTAACTATGGCTACACCTTC.

The chain employs TRBV10-3 and TRBJ2-5; tentative D call: TRBD2 (6 bases). The CDR3 spans 13 residues. The ends were cut back, 6 bases at V and 5 bases at J, with 13 bases in the middle. From germline, CDR1 is ENHRY and CDR2 SYGVKD. The CDR3 coding sequence is TGTGCCATCAGCCGACTAGAGTCGGAGACCCAGTACTTC. It codes for CAISRLESETQYF.

CDR3 protein: CSAKGLGPNEQFF. The CDR3 bases are TGCAGTGCTAAAGGACTAGGACCCAATGAGCAGTTCTTC. The chain links TRBV20-1 to TRBJ2-1; the match to TRBD2 covers 7 bases. Trimming at V came to 4 bases and at J to 6 bases, leaving 6 bases not matched to a gene. CDR3 length: 13 residues. Germline V gives CDR1 DFQATT, CDR2 SNEGSKA (reference sequence).

The J gene is TRBJ1-6, the V gene TRBV20-1, with D hard to call. Between the trimmed V and J ends, which lost 6 bases and 5 bases, there was a span of 14 bases. Looked up from germline, CDR1 is DFQATT and CDR2 is SNEGSKA (reference sequence). The length of the CDR3 is 14 residues. CDR3 loop: CSALRRSNNSPLHF. As DNA, the CDR3 is TGCAGTGCCCTGAGACGTAGTAATAATTCACCCCTCCACTTT.

V gene TRBV12-3 or TRBV12-4 combines with J gene TRBJ2-2; TRBD2 aligns across 11 bases. CDR3 length: 15 amino acids. With 6 bases clipped from V and 1 base from J, the junction kept 1 base outside the gene matches. The CDR3 is CASRLAGGNTGELFF. CDR3 nucleotide sequence: TGTGCCAGCAGGCTAGCGGGGGGGAACACCGGGGAGCTGTTTTTT.

Comment on this clonotype: Its ends do not fully match the called genes, so a read error is possible. V gene TRBV18 combines with J gene TRBJ2-7, with TRBD2 matching over 11 bases. The CDR3 is made up of 15 amino acids. Germline values: CDR1 KGHSH, CDR2 LQKENI. CDR3 protein: CASSSPTSGAYEQYF. The DNA for the CDR3 is TGTGCCAGCTCATCACCGACTAGCGGGGCCTACGAGCAGTACTTC.

The genes are TRBV5-1 and TRBJ2-7; 9 nucleotides match TRBD2. The CDR3 is 14 residues long. CDR1 SGHRS and CDR2 YFSETQ come from the germline V gene. Unmatched junction bases numbered 2, after V lost 0 bases and J lost 4 bases. The CDR3 sequence is CASSLGLAEYEQYF. The CDR3, as DNA: TGCGCCAGCAGCTTGGGACTAGCGGAATACGAGCAGTACTTC. Full variable domain (remainder filled in from reference TRBV5-1 and TRBJ2-7): KAGVTQTPRYLIKTRGQQVTLSCSPISGHRSVSWYQQTPGQGLQFLFEYFSETQRNKGNFPGRFSGRQFSNSRSEMNVSTLELGDSALYLCASSLGLAEYEQYFGPGTRLTVT.

The rearrangement uses TRBV20-1 and TRBJ2-3, with D hard to call. Germline V gene lookup returns CDR1 DFQATT and CDR2 SNEGSKA (reference sequence). V was cut by 5 bases and J by 1 base, with 19 bases left in between. This CDR3 spans 16 amino acids. CDR3 sequence reads: CSALEVWAAGTDTQYF. The CDR3 bases are TGCAGTGCTCTAGAAGTCTGGGCAGCAGGCACAGATACGCAGTATTTT.

Worth noting for this clonotype: Its ends do not fully match the called genes, so a read error is possible. The V and J genes are TRBV7-7 and TRBJ2-5, with D hard to call. Germline V gene lookup returns CDR1 SSHAT and CDR2 FNYEAQ (reference sequence). The CDR3 contains 14 residues. In nucleotides, the CDR3 is TGTGCTAGCAGCTTAGATGGTGGCCAGGCGACCCAGTACTTC. This sequence encodes CASSLDGGQATQYF.

Here the CDR3 DNA reads TGTGCCTGGAGCTCACGGCGGACTAGCCTGACCTACGAGCAGTACTTC. The encoded protein is CAWSSRRTSLTYEQYF. V is TRBV30 and J is TRBJ2-7, with 8 bases lining up with TRBD2. Germline V gives CDR1 GTSNPN, CDR2 SVGIG (reference sequence). The CDR3 spans 16 residues. The junction had 12 bases not matched to a gene; V was cut back by 3 bases and J by 2 bases.

The chain has TRBV5-1 and TRBJ2-3, with 7 bases aligning to TRBD2. V lost 2 bases to trimming and J lost 0 bases; unmatched junction nucleotides: 3. CDR1 and CDR2 from the germline V gene are SGHRS and YFSETQ. The CDR3 is made up of 15 amino acids. The CDR3 is CASSFLAESTDTQYF. As DNA, the CDR3 is TGCGCCAGCAGCTTCCTAGCGGAAAGCACAGATACGCAGTATTTT.